This T cell receptor beta chain came from a study of metastatic and nonmetastatic thyroid tumors (TCRdb year 2020). With respect to the entire study: Repertoires from peripheral blood and from tumor or nodule tissue samples of malignant and benign thyroid patients were compared.

The CDR3 covers 14 residues, taking in both the cysteine and the phenylalanine. Only CDR3 DNA remains: 42 bases, in frame from the first base. From a lookup of the germline V gene (reference sequence), CDR1 and CDR2 are SEHNR and FQNEAQ. V loses 5 bases of germline sequence and J loses 2 bases, and the interval between the two ends is 13 bases. General findings and caveats noted by the study authors: TCR beta diversity was reported as significantly higher in malignant tumors than in benign nodules, in both blood and tumor samples.

Before undergoing thyroid surgery, none of the patients had been given any kind of treatment. The study retrospectively analysed patient clinical samples collected from about 2012 to 2019 using T-cell receptor beta sequencing. The library was generated by PCR. Sequenced using an Illumina HiSeq 4000. High-throughput sequencing was used to profile the TCR beta-chain CDR3 region of every patient. As for how the authors treated the data: CDR3 differences across clinicopathological groups were used to build a classifier for discriminating distant-metastatic papillary thyroid cancer patients. The Shannon index was used to measure repertoire diversity, and the Morisita-Horn index was used to measure how similar tumor and blood repertoires were. Starting from the raw public reads, TCRdb applied fastp trimming at Q25, assembled clones with MiXCR and retained in-frame beta chains. These V and J calls derive from TCRdb rather than the authors' analysis. The sample has tens of thousands of clones on record, 28% of them singletons. The ten largest clonotypes hold approximately 15% of the sample.

Regarding this clone: Its antigen is unknown. Base qualities are not at hand, and no much larger clone is one base apart.

The sample was tumor tissue. The TCR sequence derives from a male donor with papillary thyroid cancer or a benign thyroid nodule (not recorded which). Some clones in this sample may be carry-over from other donors' samples. The chain is made from TRBV7-9 and TRBJ2-7; the D segment could be TRBD1, given 5 matching bases. Read as DNA, the sequence is TGTGCCAGCAGCCCTCCAGGGTCCCCCTACGAGCAGTACTTC. Translated, it reads CASSPPGSPYEQYF.